The 28 T cell receptor beta chains below were found in one sample sequenced in a study of response to subunit inactivated influenza vaccine. TCRdb ran MiXCR on the RT-PCR reads and lists one entry per CDR3 protein. The sample carries roughly 650,000 distinct CDR3 sequences, roughly 14% recorded once. The source was PBMCs from blood, collected 12 days after vaccination. These receptors all stem from a man aged 50 to 60 who received an inactivated influenza vaccine.

The chain uses TRBV27 and TRBJ2-2; TRBD2 is a possible D gene (6 bases). The CDR3 sequence is 16 residues long. Germline V gene lookup returns CDR1 MNHEY and CDR2 SMNVEV (reference sequence). Trimming removed 1 base from V and 1 base from J, with 10 bases in between. The CDR3 DNA follows: TGTGCCAGCAGTTTATTAGGCGGGAAGAACACCGGGGAGCTGTTTTTT. Protein product: CASSLLGGKNTGELFF.

This clonotype has a handful of counts. The V and J genes are TRBV6-2 or TRBV6-3 and TRBJ2-4; D call uncertain. The CDR3 contains 11 residues. The germline V and J ends were trimmed by 0 bases and 6 bases, with 0 bases remaining between them. Germline V CDR1 and CDR2: MNHEY, SVGEGT. The CDR3 DNA reads TGTGCCAGCAGTTACTCAAACATTCAGTACTTC. This encodes CASSYSNIQYF.

J is TRBJ2-2 and V is TRBV6-2 or TRBV6-3, with TRBD2 as a possible D gene (6 bases). With 2 bases removed from V and 1 base from J, the gap between germline ends came to 8 bases. This CDR3 has 15 amino acids. In germline, CDR1 is MNHEY, CDR2 SVGEGT. CDR3 residues: CASSYLGGNTGELFF. Written as DNA, the CDR3 is TGTGCCAGCAGTTACCTCGGGGGGAACACCGGGGAGCTGTTTTTT.

In its sample, this clonotype was seen a few times. The V and J genes are TRBV20-1 and TRBJ2-7; D remains ambiguous. Germline loops: CDR1 DFQATT, CDR2 SNEGSKA (reference sequence). V gave up 6 bases and J gave up 2 bases, with 14 bases separating them. The CDR3 is 13 amino acids. The CDR3 nucleotides read TGCAGTGCAACTGGTCGGGCAGCCTACGAGCAGTACTTC. Its translation is CSATGRAAYEQYF.

The chain recombines TRBV29-1 with TRBJ2-7; 8 bases line up with TRBD1. The germline V gene has CDR1 SQVTM and CDR2 ANQGSEA. This CDR3 is built from 13 residues. V dropped 6 bases and J dropped 5; count of bases not matched to a gene: 9. The CDR3 DNA follows: TGCAGCGTAACCGGACAGGGACAGGACGAGCAGTACTTC. Its protein product is CSVTGQGQDEQYF.

Comment on this clonotype: At one boundary the junction diverges from the germline segment, which might be a read error. The rearrangement joins TRBV5-1 to TRBJ2-3; the match to TRBD2 covers 12 bases. The germline CDR1 and CDR2 sequences are SGHRS and YFSETQ. This CDR3 contains 17 residues. The CDR3 DNA reads as TGCACCAGCAGCTTGGAGACTAGCGGGGGATCAGCAGATACGCAGTATTTT. Residues: CTSSLETSGGSADTQYF. Together with reference TRBV5-1 and TRBJ2-3, the CDR3 gives the full variable domain: KAGVTQTPRYLIKTRGQQVTLSCSPISGHRSVSWYQQTPGQGLQFLFEYFSETQRNKGNFPGRFSGRQFSNSRSEMNVSTLELGDSALYLCTSSLETSGGSADTQYFGPGTRLTVL.

This clonotype came up once. The CDR3 sequence: CARGTSGKYEQYF. The CDR3 DNA sequence: TGTGCCAGGGGGACTAGCGGGAAGTACGAGCAGTACTTC. This rearrangement joins TRBV2 to TRBJ2-7; 13 bases align to TRBD2. Germline V CDR1 and CDR2: SNHLY, FYNNEI. The CDR3 spans 13 residues. J was trimmed by 4 bases and V by 9 bases; bases with no gene match: 3.

In its sample, this clonotype was seen a few times. The chain has TRBV10-3 and TRBJ2-7; D possibly matches TRBD1 or TRBD2 (6 bases each). CDR3 length: 15 residues. The V end lost 10 bases, the J end lost 1 base, and 20 bases lay between the germline ends. CDR1 is ENHRY, CDR2 SYGVKD, per germline. The CDR3 nucleotides read TGTGCCACCAGAACCAGGGGAGGCGCATCCTACGAGCAGTACTTC. Translated, it gives CATRTRGGASYEQYF.

This chain joins TRBV15 and TRBJ1-5; unclear D gene. Trimming removed 2 bases from V and 0 bases from J, with 8 bases in between. Germline values: CDR1 LNHNV, CDR2 YYDKDF (reference sequence). This CDR3 comprises 15 residues. As DNA, the CDR3 is TGTGCCACCAGCAGACTGGACGGTAGCAATCAGCCCCAGCATTTT. Translating gives CATSRLDGSNQPQHF.

This clonotype was recorded at least ten times. The rearrangement links TRBV7-3 to TRBJ2-1, with 8 nucleotides matching TRBD2. This CDR3 region has 15 residues. Germline values: CDR1 SGHTA, CDR2 FQGTGA. V was pared by 3 bases and J by 3 bases, with 4 bases of the junction left unmatched. In DNA, the CDR3 is TGTGCCAGCAGCTTTAGCGGGGCCCGCTACAATGAGCAGTTCTTC. This translates into CASSFSGARYNEQFF.

This clonotype has at least ten counts. Compared with germline, one end of the junction differs, possibly owing to a read error. In DNA, the CDR3 is TGTGCCAGCAGTTTAGAGGTGTACAATGAGCAGTTCTTC. This codes for CASSLEVYNEQFF. V usage is TRBV7-6 and J usage is TRBJ2-1; D unresolved. Germline V lookup: CDR1 SGHVS, CDR2 FNYEAQ. CDR3 length: 13 residues.

The V and J genes are TRBV10-3 and TRBJ2-5; maybe TRBD1 (6 bases). Per the germline V gene, CDR1 is ENHRY and CDR2 is SYGVKD. The V end lost 0 bases, the J end lost 1 base, and 12 bases lay between the germline ends. The CDR3 covers 16 residues. CDR3 amino acids: CAISESWIGGQETQYF. The CDR3 DNA reads TGTGCCATCAGTGAGTCATGGATAGGGGGCCAAGAGACCCAGTACTTC.

This clonotype was detected many times. The chain recombines TRBV28 with TRBJ1-2, with D tentatively TRBD1 (6 bases). V was pared by 2 bases and J by 7 bases, with 17 bases between. This CDR3 contains 15 residues. The germline V gene has CDR1 MDHEN and CDR2 SYDVKM. The CDR3 sequence is CASSLPDTGLGGYTF. The CDR3 DNA follows: TGTGCCAGCAGTTTACCTGACACAGGGTTAGGTGGCTACACCTTC.

This clonotype was seen ten or more times. The CDR3 region has the DNA TGTGCCAGCAGCCAGGCCTGGCTCAATGAGCAGTTCTTC. Translating it yields CASSQAWLNEQFF. The rearrangement joins TRBV14 to TRBJ2-1; no firm D call. The germline V gene encodes CDR1 SGHDN and CDR2 FVKESK. CDR3 length: 13 amino acids. V was trimmed by 3 bases and J by 6 bases, leaving 9 bases between them.

This rearrangement joins TRBV18 to TRBJ2-1, with D perhaps matching TRBD2 (6 bases). This CDR3 has 14 amino acids. Germline CDR1 is KGHSH and CDR2 is LQKENI. Trimming stripped 0 bases from V and 7 bases from J, with 10 bases between. CDR3 residues: CASSPPAGRNEQFF. Here the CDR3 DNA reads TGTGCCAGCTCACCACCGGCGGGAAGGAATGAGCAGTTCTTC.

This clonotype was counted between two and nine times. This chain links TRBV7-2 with TRBJ2-7; D uncertain. Looked up from germline, CDR1 is SGHTA and CDR2 is FQGNSA. CDR3 length equals 14 residues. V lost 7 bases and J 0 bases, leaving 13 bases between the germline ends. CDR3: CASMGSRTSYEQYF. In DNA, the CDR3 is TGTGCCAGCATGGGGTCACGAACCTCCTACGAGCAGTACTTC.

This clonotype showed up just a few times. The chain combines TRBV6-5 with TRBJ2-6; 11 positions agree with TRBD2. Per the germline V gene, CDR1 is MNHEY and CDR2 is SVGAGI. The CDR3 is made up of 19 amino acids. With 0 bases clipped from V and 4 bases from J, the junction kept 8 bases outside the gene matches. CDR3 nucleotides: TGTGCCAGCAGTTACTCGGCTAGCGGGGGGAATACCGGGGCCAACGTCCTGACTTTC. This codes for CASSYSASGGNTGANVLTF.

This clonotype has more than one count but fewer than ten. This chain links TRBV18 with TRBJ2-3; 8 bases match TRBD2. Germline CDR1 is KGHSH and CDR2 is LQKENI. The CDR3 extends over 15 amino acids. Trimming cost V 0 bases and J 4 bases; bases outside gene matches: 3. CDR3: CASSPPTAGADTQYF. Here the CDR3 DNA reads TGTGCCAGCTCACCACCGACAGCGGGAGCAGATACGCAGTATTTT.

The chain couples TRBV20-1 to TRBJ2-1; maybe TRBD1 (6 bases). The CDR3 is 14 residues long. The V end lost 6 bases, the J end lost 4 bases, and 16 bases lay between the germline ends. The germline CDR1 and CDR2 sequences are DFQATT and SNEGSKA (reference sequence). The DNA of the CDR3 is TGCAGTGCAACTAGACCAACAGGGTACAATGAGCAGTTCTTC. It translates to CSATRPTGYNEQFF.

V usage is TRBV7-2 and J usage is TRBJ2-3, with D hard to call. The CDR3 runs to 16 residues. The germline gives CDR1 SGHTA, CDR2 FQGNSA. The V and J ends lost 1 base and 0 bases respectively, with 11 bases between them. Written as DNA, the CDR3 is TGTGCCAGCAGCTTAGGATGGTCGGCTAGCACAGATACGCAGTATTTT. It encodes CASSLGWSASTDTQYF. Supplemented by reference TRBV7-2 and TRBJ2-3, the full variable domain reads GAGVSQSPSNKVTEKGKDVELRCDPISGHTALYWYRQSLGQGLEFLIYFQGNSAPDKSGLPSDRFSAERTGGSVSTLTIQRTQQEDSAVYLCASSLGWSASTDTQYFGPGTRLTVL.

Written as DNA, the CDR3 is TGTGCCAGCACTCAGGGGGCGGGCACTGAAGCTTTCTTT. It specifies CASTQGAGTEAFF. The V call is TRBV6-1, the J call TRBJ1-1; 8 bases align to TRBD1. The CDR3 has 13 amino acids. J gave up 4 bases and V 7 bases, and 5 bases lay outside the gene matches. Germline CDR1 is MNHNS and CDR2 is SASEGT.

In its sample, this clonotype was seen a few times. J is TRBJ1-3 and V is TRBV7-2; 12 bases agree with TRBD1. After removal of 5 bases from V and 0 bases from J, the junction contained 5 bases not matched to a gene. The CDR3 sequence is 17 residues long. Germline CDR1 SGHTA, CDR2 FQGNSA. CDR3: CASSPGQGASSGNTIYF. Here the CDR3 DNA reads TGTGCCAGCAGCCCGGGACAGGGGGCCTCCTCTGGAAACACCATATATTTT.

This clonotype was seen only a few times. The chain links TRBV11-2 to TRBJ2-5; TRBD1 matches 10 bases. From germline, CDR1 is SGHAT and CDR2 FQNNGV. J was trimmed by 1 base and V by 2 bases; bases with no gene match: 10. This CDR3 has 18 amino acids. CDR3 region: CASSLIWPGTGVQETQYF. CDR3 bases: TGTGCCAGCAGCTTAATTTGGCCCGGGACAGGGGTCCAAGAGACCCAGTACTTC.

The chain uses TRBV9 and TRBJ2-1; TRBD2 matches 10 bases. The germline gives CDR1 SGDLS, CDR2 YYNGEE. V shed 4 bases and J 4 bases; nucleotides not matched to a gene: 8. The CDR3 runs to 16 residues. The CDR3 DNA follows: TGTGCCAGCAGCCCCCCGGGACTAGCGCCATACAATGAGCAGTTCTTC. As protein: CASSPPGLAPYNEQFF.

This clonotype was detected only a few times. The J gene is TRBJ2-5, the V gene TRBV4-1; D not resolved. The CDR3 has 15 residues. The germline V and J ends were trimmed by 1 base and 4 bases, with 13 bases remaining between them. Germline V gene lookup returns CDR1 MGHRA and CDR2 YSYEKL. The CDR3 DNA follows: TGCGCCAGCAGCCAAGGTCGGGCACGAGGAGAGACCCAGTACTTC. It codes for CASSQGRARGETQYF.

This CDR3 reads CASSEGGADTGELFF. DNA for the CDR3: TGCGCCAGCTCCGAGGGGGGCGCCGACACCGGGGAGCTGTTTTTT. This chain uses TRBV5-1 with TRBJ2-2; D could derive from TRBD1 or TRBD2 (6 bases each). CDR1 SGHRS and CDR2 YFSETQ come from the germline V gene. Between the trimmed V and J ends, which lost 7 bases and 3 bases, there was a span of 16 bases. CDR3 size: 15 residues.

The chain combines TRBV28 with TRBJ2-3, with 11 bases that match TRBD2. The CDR3 has 14 residues. Germline lookup yields CDR1 MDHEN and CDR2 SYDVKM. The V gene end was trimmed by 5 bases and the J gene end by 6 bases; junction bases not matched to a gene: 4. Here the CDR3 DNA reads TGTGCCAGCAGTCTAGCGGGAGGATGGGATACGCAGTATTTT. Protein product: CASSLAGGWDTQYF.

The chain employs TRBV13 and TRBJ1-6; unclear D gene. Trimming shortened V by 2 bases and J by 7 bases, and 9 bases separated the two germline ends. The CDR3 is made up of 14 amino acids. CDR1 is PRHDT and CDR2 is FYEKMQ in the germline V gene (reference sequence). CDR3 coding DNA: TGTGCCAGCAGCTTAATAACAGACAATTCACCCCTCCACTTT. Translated: CASSLITDNSPLHF.